The next 3 T cell receptor beta chains were all read from a single sample in a study of cytomegalovirus exposure and HLA in healthy donors. Sequencing used immunoSEQ multiplex PCR; TCRdb keeps in-frame clones, though not all of them. The data hold 150,000 to 200,000 clones, with under 90% observed a single time. Source material: PBMCs. The receptor set was obtained from a woman younger than 35 in good health and CMV-seropositive.

The chain links TRBV18 to TRBJ1-5; 8 nucleotides agree with TRBD1. V was pared by 5 bases and J by 4 bases, with 7 bases of the junction left unmatched. The CDR3 runs to 15 residues. Germline V gives CDR1 KGHSH, CDR2 LQKENI. Here the CDR3 DNA reads TGTGCCAGCTCAGATGGACAGGGTGGAAATCAGCCCCAGCATTTT. As protein: CASSDGQGGNQPQHF.

The chain carries TRBV2 and TRBJ1-1; 8 bases are shared with TRBD1. V gave up 4 bases and J gave up 10 bases; unmatched junction bases: 5. Germline V gene data show CDR1 as SNHLY and CDR2 as FYNNEI. This CDR3 has 12 amino acids. The CDR3 here is CASSGTGRRAFF. The CDR3 nucleotides read TGTGCCAGCAGTGGGACAGGGCGTAGAGCTTTCTTT.

This chain connects TRBV28 to TRBJ1-2; D might be TRBD1 (6 bases). The CDR3 loop spans 13 amino acids. Trimming took off 8 bases at V and 4 bases at J, with 14 bases between the two ends. The germline V gene encodes CDR1 MDHEN and CDR2 SYDVKM. This chain's CDR3 is CASVQDRVYGYTF. CDR3 DNA sequence: TGTGCCAGCGTCCAGGACAGAGTCTATGGCTACACCTTC.